Listed below are T cell receptor beta chains from one sample, sequenced in a study of cytomegalovirus exposure and HLA in healthy donors. The assay was immunoSEQ multiplex PCR, and TCRdb's table has in-frame clones only and misses some. This repertoire shows around 120,000 clones, 83% found once; its top ten account for around 1.3%. The sequencing sample was made of PBMCs. The source is a girl aged 2 to 10 in good health and CMV-seronegative. Both conserved end residues are part of each CDR3. Fields, in order: J gene, D gene, clone size, V gene, CDR3 protein, CDR3 DNA. D genes are given only for firm matches. Some rows mark clone size as missing; the rest say once, few, many or name a class of expanded clone.

j_gene: TRBJ2-7; d_gene: TRBD1; abundance: few; v_gene: TRBV5-1; CDR3aa: CASSESGTGYEQYF; CDR3nt: TGCGCCAGCAGCGAATCCGGGACAGGGTACGAGCAGTACTTC
j_gene: TRBJ2-1; d_gene: TRBD1; abundance: .; v_gene: TRBV7-2; CDR3aa: CASSLVRGNYNEQFF; CDR3nt: TGTGCCAGCAGCTTAGTCAGGGGGAACTACAATGAGCAGTTCTTC
j_gene: TRBJ2-1; d_gene: TRBD2; abundance: .; v_gene: TRBV7-2; CDR3aa: CASSFVGTSSYNEQFF; CDR3nt: TGTGCCAGCAGCTTTGTTGGGACTAGCTCCTACAATGAGCAGTTCTTC
j_gene: TRBJ1-4; d_gene: .; abundance: .; v_gene: TRBV7-9; CDR3aa: CSSSLAHSKTRGTNEKLFF; CDR3nt: TGTTCCAGCAGCTTAGCGCATTCGAAGACCAGAGGGACTAATGAAAAACTGTTTTTT
j_gene: TRBJ1-6; d_gene: .; abundance: .; v_gene: TRBV7-3; CDR3aa: CASSVQGYNSPLHF; CDR3nt: TGTGCCAGCAGCGTACAGGGCTATAATTCCCCCCTCCACTTT
j_gene: TRBJ2-4; d_gene: TRBD2; abundance: .; v_gene: TRBV5-4; CDR3aa: CASSLVPSGGAKNIQYF; CDR3nt: TGTGCCAGCAGCTTGGTTCCTAGCGGGGGTGCCAAAAACATTCAGTACTTC
j_gene: TRBJ2-7; d_gene: TRBD2; abundance: .; v_gene: TRBV19; CDR3aa: CASSIETSGYEQYF; CDR3nt: TGTGCCAGTAGTATCGAGACTAGCGGTTACGAGCAGTACTTC
j_gene: TRBJ2-2; d_gene: .; abundance: .; v_gene: TRBV27; CDR3aa: CASSPLGGANTGELFF; CDR3nt: TGTGCCAGCAGTCCGCTAGGAGGGGCGAACACCGGGGAGCTGTTTTTT
j_gene: TRBJ2-3; d_gene: .; abundance: .; v_gene: TRBV28; CDR3aa: CASRPNSHTDTQYF; CDR3nt: TGTGCCAGCAGACCAAATAGTCACACAGATACGCAGTATTTT
j_gene: TRBJ2-4; d_gene: .; abundance: .; v_gene: TRBV4-1; CDR3aa: CASSQDRGSGDIQYF; CDR3nt: TGCGCCAGCAGCCAAGATAGGGGCTCGGGAGACATTCAGTACTTC
j_gene: TRBJ1-3; d_gene: TRBD1; abundance: .; v_gene: TRBV13; CDR3aa: CASSFTGGGNTIYF; CDR3nt: TGTGCCAGCAGCTTCACAGGGGGCGGAAACACCATATATTTT
j_gene: TRBJ1-2; d_gene: .; abundance: .; v_gene: TRBV6-1; CDR3aa: CASSEREYGYTF; CDR3nt: TGTGCCAGCAGTGAACGAGAATATGGCTACACCTTC
j_gene: TRBJ2-1; d_gene: TRBD2; abundance: .; v_gene: TRBV15; CDR3aa: CATSRDLFAGTNYNEQFF; CDR3nt: TGTGCCACCAGCAGAGATCTGTTTGCCGGGACTAACTACAATGAGCAGTTCTTC
j_gene: TRBJ2-7; d_gene: .; abundance: .; v_gene: TRBV21-1; CDR3aa: CASSSTSGIREQYF; CDR3nt: TGTGCCAGCAGCAGTACTAGCGGGATAAGGGAGCAGTACTTC
j_gene: TRBJ1-1; d_gene: .; abundance: .; v_gene: TRBV6-6; CDR3aa: CASSYGAGGAFF; CDR3nt: TGTGCCAGCAGTTATGGTGCGGGGGGAGCTTTCTTT
j_gene: TRBJ1-2; d_gene: TRBD1; abundance: .; v_gene: TRBV6-5; CDR3aa: CASSPLTGAYGYTF; CDR3nt: TGTGCCAGCAGTCCCCTAACAGGGGCCTATGGCTACACCTTC
j_gene: TRBJ2-7; d_gene: .; abundance: .; v_gene: TRBV5-4; CDR3aa: CASSLGLSSYEQYF; CDR3nt: TGTGCCAGCAGCTTGGGACTCAGCTCCTACGAGCAGTACTTC
j_gene: TRBJ2-2; d_gene: .; abundance: .; v_gene: TRBV7-4; CDR3aa: CASSLGGWGPTNTGELFF; CDR3nt: TGTGCCAGCAGCTTAGGAGGTTGGGGCCCAACGAACACCGGGGAGCTGTTTTTT
j_gene: TRBJ2-5; d_gene: .; abundance: .; v_gene: TRBV27; CDR3aa: CASSLGILPGGETQYF; CDR3nt: TGTGCCAGCAGTTTAGGCATCCTACCAGGGGGGGAGACCCAGTACTTC
j_gene: TRBJ2-7; d_gene: TRBD1; abundance: .; v_gene: TRBV6-6; CDR3aa: CASSYPGQGVYEQYF; CDR3nt: TGTGCCAGCAGTTACCCTGGGCAGGGGGTCTACGAGCAGTACTTC
j_gene: TRBJ2-4; d_gene: .; abundance: few; v_gene: TRBV5-1; CDR3aa: CASSLVQTKNIQYF; CDR3nt: TGCGCCAGCAGCTTGGTGCAGACCAAAAACATTCAGTACTTC
j_gene: TRBJ2-2; d_gene: TRBD2; abundance: .; v_gene: TRBV27; CDR3aa: CATGLGNTGELFF; CDR3nt: TGTGCTACTGGACTAGGTAACACCGGGGAGCTGTTTTTT
j_gene: TRBJ1-3; d_gene: .; abundance: .; v_gene: TRBV7-9; CDR3aa: CASSLPTGLSSGNTIYF; CDR3nt: TGTGCCAGCAGCTTACCGACAGGTCTGAGCTCTGGAAACACCATATATTTT
j_gene: TRBJ1-2; d_gene: TRBD1; abundance: .; v_gene: TRBV5-1; CDR3aa: CASRGGGGNYGYTF; CDR3nt: TGCGCCAGCAGAGGAGGGGGCGGGAACTATGGCTACACCTTC
j_gene: TRBJ2-3; d_gene: TRBD1; abundance: .; v_gene: TRBV10-3; CDR3aa: CAISELQGAADTQYF; CDR3nt: TGTGCCATCAGTGAGCTACAGGGGGCCGCAGATACGCAGTATTTT
j_gene: TRBJ2-7; d_gene: .; abundance: once; v_gene: TRBV11-1; CDR3aa: CASSLGGRSYEQYF; CDR3nt: TGTGCCAGCAGCTTAGGAGGCAGAAGCTACGAGCAGTACTTC
j_gene: TRBJ1-1; d_gene: .; abundance: .; v_gene: TRBV15; CDR3aa: CATSGNRNTEAFF; CDR3nt: TGTGCCACCAGCGGTAACAGGAACACTGAAGCTTTCTTT
j_gene: TRBJ2-1; d_gene: .; abundance: .; v_gene: TRBV28; CDR3aa: CASSLAADYQFF; CDR3nt: TGTGCCAGCAGTTTAGCGGCAGATTATCAGTTCTTC
j_gene: TRBJ2-3; d_gene: .; abundance: once; v_gene: TRBV4-1; CDR3aa: CASSQGQQGSYSTDTQYF; CDR3nt: TGCGCCAGCAGCCAGGGGCAACAGGGCAGCTACAGCACAGATACGCAGTATTTT
j_gene: TRBJ1-1; d_gene: TRBD1; abundance: .; v_gene: TRBV27; CDR3aa: CASKTTGSSTEAFF; CDR3nt: TGTGCCAGCAAAACGACAGGGTCCTCCACTGAAGCTTTCTTT
j_gene: TRBJ2-1; d_gene: TRBD2; abundance: .; v_gene: TRBV4-1; CDR3aa: CASSQGGSGGLSYNEQFF; CDR3nt: TGCGCCAGCAGCCAAGGAGGATCGGGGGGACTCTCCTACAATGAGCAGTTCTTC
j_gene: TRBJ1-6; d_gene: .; abundance: once; v_gene: TRBV12-5; CDR3aa: CASGLVLGASEGNSPLHF; CDR3nt: TGTGCTAGTGGTTTGGTACTGGGGGCTAGTGAGGGTAATTCACCCCTCCACTTT
j_gene: TRBJ1-2; d_gene: TRBD1; abundance: .; v_gene: TRBV18; CDR3aa: CASSRGRRGPWGYTF; CDR3nt: TGTGCCAGCTCACGGGGAAGAAGGGGGCCCTGGGGCTACACCTTC
j_gene: TRBJ1-1; d_gene: .; abundance: .; v_gene: TRBV27; CDR3aa: CASRGAMNTEAFF; CDR3nt: TGTGCCAGCCGGGGGGCAATGAACACTGAAGCTTTCTTT
j_gene: TRBJ2-5; d_gene: .; abundance: .; v_gene: TRBV5-1; CDR3aa: CASSPGKRAAGGETQYF; CDR3nt: TGCGCCAGCAGCCCCGGCAAGCGCGCGGCCGGTGGTGAGACCCAGTACTTC
j_gene: TRBJ1-4; d_gene: .; abundance: .; v_gene: TRBV28; CDR3aa: CASSLRPGILEEKLFF; CDR3nt: TGTGCCAGCAGTTTACGACCGGGGATACTAGAAGAAAAACTGTTTTTT
j_gene: TRBJ2-1; d_gene: .; abundance: .; v_gene: TRBV7-2; CDR3aa: CASSFGAAGPSNEQFF; CDR3nt: TGTGCCAGCAGCTTTGGAGCTGCGGGTCCATCAAATGAGCAGTTCTTC
j_gene: TRBJ2-7; d_gene: .; abundance: .; v_gene: TRBV7-9; CDR3aa: CASSLIGGRDEQYF; CDR3nt: TGTGCCAGCAGCTTAATCGGGGGGCGTGACGAGCAGTACTTC
j_gene: TRBJ1-4; d_gene: TRBD1; abundance: few; v_gene: TRBV7-7; CDR3aa: CASSSTGTANEKLFF; CDR3nt: TGTGCCAGCAGCTCGACCGGGACAGCTAATGAAAAACTGTTTTTT
j_gene: TRBJ2-1; d_gene: TRBD1; abundance: .; v_gene: TRBV7-2; CDR3aa: CASSQNHFGQGYEQFF; CDR3nt: TGTGCCAGCAGCCAAAACCACTTCGGACAGGGCTATGAGCAGTTCTTC
j_gene: TRBJ2-1; d_gene: TRBD2; abundance: .; v_gene: TRBV11-3; CDR3aa: CASRQGTSVYNEQFF; CDR3nt: TGTGCCAGCAGACAAGGGACTAGCGTCTACAATGAGCAGTTCTTC
j_gene: TRBJ2-3; d_gene: .; abundance: .; v_gene: TRBV6-6; CDR3aa: CASKQRPTDTQYF; CDR3nt: TGTGCCAGCAAGCAGCGGCCCACAGATACGCAGTATTTT
j_gene: TRBJ1-4; d_gene: .; abundance: .; v_gene: TRBV27; CDR3aa: CASSPEPPGTNEKLFF; CDR3nt: TGTGCCAGCAGTCCCGAACCCCCGGGAACTAATGAAAAACTGTTTTTT
j_gene: TRBJ2-7; d_gene: .; abundance: .; v_gene: TRBV28; CDR3aa: CASSPPSGNSYEQYF; CDR3nt: TGTGCCAGCAGCCCGCCGAGCGGCAACTCCTACGAGCAGTACTTC
j_gene: TRBJ2-3; d_gene: TRBD2; abundance: .; v_gene: TRBV2; CDR3aa: CASIDPSGGDYTQYF; CDR3nt: TGTGCCAGCATCGATCCTAGCGGGGGGGACTATACGCAGTATTTT
j_gene: TRBJ1-1; d_gene: .; abundance: few; v_gene: TRBV5-4; CDR3aa: CASSLQGWTEAFF; CDR3nt: TGTGCCAGCAGCCTACAGGGTTGGACTGAAGCTTTCTTT
j_gene: TRBJ1-2; d_gene: .; abundance: .; v_gene: TRBV29-1; CDR3aa: CSVEDRGGGYTF; CDR3nt: TGCAGCGTTGAAGATCGCGGGGGCGGCTACACCTTC
j_gene: TRBJ2-5; d_gene: TRBD1; abundance: .; v_gene: TRBV7-3; CDR3aa: CASSPDRGETQYF; CDR3nt: TGTGCCAGCAGCCCTGACAGGGGTGAGACCCAGTACTTC
j_gene: TRBJ2-3; d_gene: TRBD2; abundance: .; v_gene: TRBV7-9; CDR3aa: CASSLGRDYTDTQYF; CDR3nt: TGTGCCAGCAGCTTAGGTCGGGACTACACAGATACGCAGTATTTT
j_gene: TRBJ1-2; d_gene: .; abundance: .; v_gene: TRBV2; CDR3aa: CASSRSQGYTF; CDR3nt: TGTGCCAGCAGCCGTTCTCAGGGCTACACCTTC
j_gene: TRBJ1-1; d_gene: TRBD1; abundance: .; v_gene: TRBV10-3; CDR3aa: CAIRQGVKAFF; CDR3nt: TGTGCCATCAGACAGGGGGTAAAAGCTTTCTTT
j_gene: TRBJ2-1; d_gene: TRBD2; abundance: .; v_gene: TRBV5-6; CDR3aa: CASSSLYGGAVDEQFF; CDR3nt: TGTGCCAGCAGCTCCCTTTACGGGGGGGCCGTCGATGAGCAGTTCTTC
j_gene: TRBJ2-3; d_gene: .; abundance: .; v_gene: TRBV5-8; CDR3aa: CASSLGHSSTDTQYF; CDR3nt: TGTGCCAGCAGCCTAGGACACTCTAGCACAGATACGCAGTATTTT
j_gene: TRBJ1-2; d_gene: .; abundance: .; v_gene: TRBV2; CDR3aa: CASSVSGRRGYTF; CDR3nt: TGTGCCAGCAGTGTTTCGGGTCGGAGGGGCTACACCTTC
j_gene: TRBJ1-2; d_gene: .; abundance: once; v_gene: TRBV25-1; CDR3aa: CASSDPLQGPNYGYTF; CDR3nt: TGTGCCAGCAGTGATCCACTACAGGGTCCCAACTATGGCTACACCTTC
j_gene: TRBJ1-1; d_gene: .; abundance: few; v_gene: TRBV10-2; CDR3aa: CASSESGNPNTEAFF; CDR3nt: TGCGCCAGCAGTGAGTCCGGGAACCCGAACACTGAAGCTTTCTTT
j_gene: TRBJ2-3; d_gene: TRBD2; abundance: once; v_gene: TRBV11-1; CDR3aa: CASRYRTSGVTQYF; CDR3nt: TGTGCCAGCAGATACCGGACTAGCGGGGTTACGCAGTATTTT
j_gene: TRBJ2-1; d_gene: TRBD2; abundance: .; v_gene: TRBV19; CDR3aa: CATLSGGYNEQFF; CDR3nt: TGTGCCACGCTTAGCGGGGGTTACAATGAGCAGTTCTTC
j_gene: TRBJ1-1; d_gene: TRBD1; abundance: .; v_gene: TRBV19; CDR3aa: CASSGTGGTEAFF; CDR3nt: TGTGCCAGTAGTGGTACAGGGGGCACTGAAGCTTTCTTT